Sequencing of this T cell receptor beta chain was carried out in a study of radiation and T cells in renal cell carcinoma. Time point of the sample: baseline pretreatment blood. Treatment defined: 15 Gy SBRT to primary tumor, nephrectomy 4 weeks later. Serial blood draws occurred at baseline and 2 and 4 weeks post-SBRT. The trim removed 3 bases at V and 8 bases at J, leaving 7 bases unmatched. This CDR3 spans 15 amino acids. Germline CDR1 and CDR2: SEHNR and FQNEAQ (reference sequence). Data came from immunoSEQ multiplex PCR; TCRdb stores just in-frame clones and leaves some out. The sample consists of roughly 130,000 clones, approximately 91% of them appearing once.

The receptor comes from a woman in her forties or fifties with renal cell carcinoma. The chain recombines TRBV7-9 with TRBJ2-1, with 10 bases aligning to TRBD1. The material was blood, obtained from a patient whose treatment included radiotherapy and nephrectomy. The CDR3 spells CASSFGDRGGDEQFF. The CDR3 DNA reads TGTGCCAGCAGCTTCGGGGACAGGGGAGGAGATGAGCAGTTCTTC.